The 9 T cell receptor beta chains below come from one sample, sequenced in a study of control samples from healthy donors and cancer patients. Assay: immunoSEQ multiplex PCR; the TCRdb copy retains only in-frame clones and omits some. This sample has 200,000 to 250,000 clones; over 90% occur once, and the top ten carry approximately 1.5%. The source material was blood. These receptors were obtained from a man aged 45-65 years in good health.

The chain has TRBV29-1 and TRBJ1-1; D may be TRBD1 (6 bases). Trimming cost V 4 bases and J 6 bases, with 15 bases left between them. The CDR3 is 13 residues long. Germline CDR1 and CDR2: SQVTM and ANQGSEA. Written as DNA, the CDR3 is TGCAGCGTTGTCAGGGGCCCCATTCCTGAAGCTTTCTTT. This codes for CSVVRGPIPEAFF.

The genes are TRBV28 and TRBJ1-2; D unresolved. Germline assignment: CDR1 MDHEN and CDR2 SYDVKM. This CDR3 has 12 amino acids. The V and J ends lost 4 bases and 8 bases respectively, with 11 bases between them. The CDR3 region has the DNA TGTGCCAGCAGTTCAGATATCTACGGCTACACCTTC. This encodes CASSSDIYGYTF.

The CDR3, as DNA: TGTGCCAGCAGCCCGGGGGGGGACCTCTACGAGCAGTACGTC. Translation: CASSPGGDLYEQYV. The V call is TRBV7-8, the J call TRBJ2-7, with 8 bases lining up with TRBD2. This CDR3 spans 14 amino acids. Per the germline V gene, CDR1 is SGHVS and CDR2 is FQNEAQ. V dropped 5 bases and J dropped 3; count of bases not matched to a gene: 6.

The CDR3: CASSETGLNQPQHF. CDR3 coding DNA: TGTGCCAGCTCAGAGACGGGTTTGAATCAGCCCCAGCATTTT. This chain joins TRBV18 and TRBJ1-5, with D unresolved. Germline values: CDR1 KGHSH, CDR2 LQKENI. The germline V and J ends were trimmed by 5 bases and 4 bases, with 12 bases remaining between them. The CDR3 sequence is 14 residues long.

The V call is TRBV10-3, the J call TRBJ2-3, with 13 nucleotides matching TRBD2. V gave up 10 bases and J gave up 2 bases; unmatched junction bases: 9. Germline V gives CDR1 ENHRY, CDR2 SYGVKD. This CDR3 comprises 16 residues. This CDR3 is CANAPGTSGTTDTQYF. CDR3 in DNA: TGTGCCAACGCACCGGGGACTAGCGGGACCACAGATACGCAGTATTTT.

This clone was observed a handful of times. V gene TRBV5-1 combines with J gene TRBJ1-6; D is undetermined. The germline CDR1 and CDR2 sequences are SGHRS and YFSETQ. This CDR3 is built from 14 residues. V lost 0 bases and J lost 10, with 11 bases in between. The CDR3 DNA is TGCGCCAGCAGCTTGGCTTTTTTGGGCTCACCCCTCCACTTT. Translated: CASSLAFLGSPLHF.

J is TRBJ2-1 and V is TRBV7-6, with TRBD1 matching 8 bases. With V trimmed by 5 bases and J by 8 bases, 8 bases remained unmatched. In germline, CDR1 is SGHVS, CDR2 FNYEAQ. The CDR3 contains 14 residues. CDR3 loop: CASSPGARGHEQFF. The DNA of the CDR3 is TGTGCCAGCAGCCCGGGGGCCAGGGGGCATGAGCAGTTCTTC.

The chain employs TRBV19 and TRBJ1-5; a weak D match, TRBD1 (5 bases). V was cut by 1 base and J by 2 bases, with 12 bases left in between. This CDR3 has 16 amino acids. In germline, CDR1 is LNHDA, CDR2 SQIVND (reference sequence). This chain's CDR3 is CASSIGAGSGNQPQHF. For the CDR3, the DNA is TGTGCCAGTAGTATAGGGGCAGGGTCGGGCAATCAGCCCCAGCATTTT.

The chain combines TRBV9 with TRBJ2-1; the match to TRBD1 covers 10 bases. This CDR3 region has 14 residues. Germline CDR1 SGDLS, CDR2 YYNGEE. The J segment lost 10 bases and the V segment lost 6 bases, leaving 10 bases of the junction unmatched. The CDR3 bases are TGTGCCAGCACTCCGGGACAGGGGAGTAAAGAGCAGTTCTTC. Residues: CASTPGQGSKEQFF.